The 11 T cell receptor beta chains in this list originate from one sample, sequenced in a study of CD4 T cells in relation to SARS-CoV-2 and coronaviruses. CD4+ T cells from unexposed donors were obtained before the COVID-19 pandemic (2011-2018). After nine to ten days of culture, CD4+ T cells were isolated. The data were produced by immunoSEQ multiplex PCR, yet TCRdb's version contains in-frame clones alone and is incomplete. The sample holds under 35,000 clones; 70% to 80% are singletons and the top ten take about 17%. Antigens of these TCRs are unknown. The sequencing input was CD4+ T cells from PBMCs, cultured in vitro. All receptors derive from a human donor in good health.

This chain joins TRBV29-1 and TRBJ2-5, with 8 bases that match TRBD2. From germline, CDR1 is SQVTM and CDR2 ANQGSEA. CDR3 length equals 15 residues. Trimming took 7 bases from V and 5 from J; bases not matched to a gene: 15. The CDR3 sequence is CSATPGLAGRETQYF. DNA for the CDR3: TGCAGCGCCACACCCGGACTAGCAGGTCGGGAGACCCAGTACTTC.

The chain carries TRBV30 and TRBJ1-2; D is uncertain. Trimming took 0 bases from V and 7 from J, leaving 9 bases between them. Germline V lookup: CDR1 GTSNPN, CDR2 SVGIG (reference sequence). CDR3 length equals 12 residues. CDR3 nucleotide sequence: TGTGCCTGGAGTGTCGGCAGCCGTGGCTACACCTTC. Encoded protein: CAWSVGSRGYTF. Filled out from reference TRBV30 and TRBJ1-2, the complete variable domain reads SQTIHQWPATLVQPVGSPLSLECTVEGTSNPNLYWYRQAAGRGLQLLFYSVGIGQISSEVPQNLSASRPQDRQFILSSKKLLLSDSGFYLCAWSVGSRGYTFGSGTRLTVV.

This clone appeared a single time. In nucleotides, the CDR3 is TGCGCCAGCAGCCGCGGGACGGGACTTTCTAACACAGATACGCAGTATTTT. The encoded protein is CASSRGTGLSNTDTQYF. This chain links TRBV4-3 with TRBJ2-3; possible D gene TRBD2, 6 bases. The CDR3 totals 17 residues. Trimming took 4 bases from V and 2 from J, leaving 19 bases between them. The germline gives CDR1 LGHNA, CDR2 YSLEER.

The chain joins TRBV5-1 to TRBJ2-2; TRBD1 agrees at 7 bases. The ends lost 3 bases at V and 5 bases at J; junction bases unmatched: 7. In germline, CDR1 is SGHRS, CDR2 YFSETQ. The CDR3 length is 15 residues. In DNA, the CDR3 is TGCGCCAGCAGCTCTGAGACAGGGAATACCGGGGAGCTGTTTTTT. It specifies CASSSETGNTGELFF. Supplemented by reference TRBV5-1 and TRBJ2-2, the full variable domain reads KAGVTQTPRYLIKTRGQQVTLSCSPISGHRSVSWYQQTPGQGLQFLFEYFSETQRNKGNFPGRFSGRQFSNSRSEMNVSTLELGDSALYLCASSSETGNTGELFFGEGSRLTVL.

The chain employs TRBV7-9 and TRBJ2-7; possibly TRBD1 for D (6 bases). The CDR3 contains 15 residues. V was shortened by 3 bases and J by 2 bases, with 14 bases between the two germline ends. The V gene's germline CDR1 is SEHNR and CDR2 FQNEAQ (reference sequence). CDR3 sequence reads: CASSFLAGDPYEQYF. CDR3 bases: TGTGCCAGCAGCTTTCTGGCAGGGGACCCCTACGAGCAGTACTTC. The full variable domain, with the rest looked up from reference TRBV7-9 and TRBJ2-7, is DTGVSQNPRHKITKRGQNVTFRCDPISEHNRLYWYRQTLGQGPEFLTYFQNEAQLEKSRLLSDRFSAERPKGSFSTLEIQRTEQGDSAMYLCASSFLAGDPYEQYFGPGTRLTVT.

The chain links TRBV5-1 to TRBJ2-5, with 7 bases fitting TRBD1. Germline CDR1 is SGHRS and CDR2 is YFSETQ. Trimming cost V 4 bases and J 5 bases; bases outside gene matches: 5. This CDR3 has 13 residues. CDR3: CASSPGTAETQYF. For the CDR3, the DNA is TGCGCCAGCAGCCCAGGGACAGCCGAGACCCAGTACTTC.

This clone has just one count. This chain connects TRBV11-2 to TRBJ1-4; a weak D match, TRBD1 (6 bases). The germline V gene encodes CDR1 SGHAT and CDR2 FQNNGV. V was pared by 2 bases and J by 2 bases, with 12 bases between. There are 16 residues in the CDR3. Here the CDR3 DNA reads TGTGCCAGCAGCTTAATGGGGGGCTGGACTAATGAAAAACTGTTTTTT. This codes for CASSLMGGWTNEKLFF.

The chain carries TRBV6-5 and TRBJ1-1; TRBD1 might be the D (5 bases). Germline CDR1 MNHEY, CDR2 SVGAGI. Trimming removed 7 bases at V and 4 bases at J, with 10 bases between. This CDR3 contains 12 residues. This CDR3 reads CASNRGGTEAFF. CDR3 coding DNA: TGTGCCAGCAATAGGGGAGGCACTGAAGCTTTCTTT.

The chain links TRBV4-1 to TRBJ1-5; 8 bases agree with TRBD1. The CDR3 loop spans 14 amino acids. Germline CDR1 and CDR2: MGHRA and YSYEKL. V was pared by 4 bases and J by 5 bases, with 4 bases of the junction left unmatched. The CDR3 region has the DNA TGCGCCAGCAGCCTCGGACAGGGTGATCAGCCCCAGCATTTT. As protein: CASSLGQGDQPQHF.

The chain has TRBV5-1 and TRBJ2-7, with 8 bases that match TRBD1. With V trimmed by 5 bases and J by 6 bases, 13 bases remained unmatched. The CDR3 contains 15 residues. Germline V lookup: CDR1 SGHRS, CDR2 YFSETQ. The CDR3 is CASRPTGGTQGEQYF. The CDR3 DNA reads TGCGCCAGCAGGCCCACAGGGGGGACTCAAGGCGAGCAGTACTTC.

The rearrangement links TRBV7-8 to TRBJ2-1, with D perhaps TRBD2 (5 bases). V lost 3 bases, J lost 4 bases, and 7 bases lay in between. The germline V gene has CDR1 SGHVS and CDR2 FQNEAQ. CDR3 length: 13 residues. This CDR3 is CASSFLAYNEQFF. DNA of the CDR3: TGTGCCAGCAGCTTTTTAGCGTACAATGAGCAGTTCTTC.